This T cell receptor (beta chain) was captured by sequencing in a study of shared clonotypes between healthy human individuals (dated by TCRdb to 2019 to 2021). Looking at the study overall: The cohort comprised two women and three men aged 18 to 49 years. Blood TCR repertoires of about five healthy adults were deeply sequenced to estimate repertoire size and the extent of clonotype sharing between individuals. Libraries were prepared and TCR repertoires were sequenced by different laboratories using diverse techniques, in order to increase sequencing depth and limit assay-specific biases. Leukapheresis yielded between about 0.85 and 10 billion PBMCs per donor.

TCR CDR3 regions were amplified from genomic DNA by multiplex PCR using the deep immunoSEQ assay. Genomic DNA extracted from each cell subset was distributed evenly over all wells of several immunoSEQ 96-well plates, and each plate served as one replicate. Each replicate PCR for unsorted PBMC received 300 to 350 ng genomic DNA, equal to 25,000 to 30,000 T cell genomes. Genomic DNA from unsorted PBMC was sequenced over ten immunoSEQ deep assay plates. The purified libraries were quantified using a Qubit 3.0 fluorometer, sized with a Bioanalyzer 2100, and then quantified again using the KAPA Library Quantification kit. A separate single-read 150-cycle Illumina NextSeq 550 flow cell was used to sequence each immunoSEQ 96-well plate. Processing in the source paper ran as follows. Because the immunoSEQ output included only junctional sequences and no quality scores, the filtering could not be the same as the filtering used for full-length reads. Sequences were annotated with PyIR, a Python wrapper for IgBLAST v1.9, and V/J genes and CDR3 were assigned using IMGT germline references. Any read was removed if the V/J assignment was weak (E-value above 1e-6), the CDR3 was missing, or the read contained stop codons, out-of-frame junctions, or ambiguous translated residues. V3J clonotypes were defined by identical inferred V gene, J gene, and CDR3 amino acid sequence. Percentage overlap between repertoires was computed as shared unique clonotypes divided by the size of the smaller repertoire. Richness of each repertoire was evaluated using RTK rarefaction, the Chao1 estimator, and Recon v2.1 estimates of unobserved clonotypes. The source is immuneACCESS, and TCRdb retained only in-frame sequences with V and J called. Part of the clones is not carried over; for the studies checked, unresolved V genes explain less than half of this, and the remainder is unexplained. V and J calls and clone size come straight from that table; D and trimming were deduced from the DNA. Present in this sample are about half a million clones, roughly 80% of which were seen just once. Together, the top ten hold more than 9.5% of the sample.

Beyond this particular receptor, the publication reports: Pairwise subsampling indicated that sequencing depth was expected to affect the degree of clonotype sharing among donors. Sampling was restricted to blood, and TCR repertoires in tissues likely differ from the TCR repertoires found in blood. Because the study included a small number of donors, the genetic and exposure-history diversity represented was limited.

About this clone itself: This clone's antigen is unknown. A far larger clone is only one base removed, so a read error is likely. Other DNA sequences from this sample encode an identical CDR3 as well.

The donors were healthy, HIV-negative adults who had no recently reported acute infections or vaccinations. Every donor was a Caucasian adult living in Nashville, Tennessee, USA. For unsorted samples, tens of millions of PBMCs were counted and genomic DNA was extracted with the QIAamp DNA Blood Mini kit. Blood was collected by leukapheresis, and PBMCs were isolated by Ficoll-Histopaque density gradient centrifugation and then cryopreserved in liquid nitrogen vapor phase. The TCR sequence derives from a woman aged 40 to 49 in good health. Some clones in this sample may be carry-over from other donors' samples. The sample consisted of PBMCs.

The CDR3 corresponds to CASSEKGSGSDEQFF. Here is the DNA: TGTGCCAGCAGTGAAAAGGGTAGCGGGAGCGATGAGCAGTTCTTC. The rearranged chain carries TRBV25-1 and TRBJ2-1; 9 junctional bases match TRBD2. After removal of 2 bases from V and 8 bases from J, the junction retains 7 bases not matched to a gene. The CDR1 and CDR2 encoded by the germline V gene are MGHDK and SYGVNS. Measured from the cysteine to the phenylalanine, the CDR3 is 15 residues long. This entry keeps only the CDR3 DNA: 45 bases, framed from base 1.